The 32 T cell receptor beta chains below all came from one sample that was sequenced in a study of tumor-infiltrating lymphocytes in primary liver carcinoma. Total RNA (approximately 0.5 ug) served as template for TCR beta cDNA synthesis primed by a constant-region primer. A slightly modified ARM-PCR protocol with three nested multiplex PCR rounds produced these TCR beta libraries. TRBV1-TRBV30 forward primers and a C-beta reverse primer were used in the first two PCR rounds, which each ran for 10 cycles. One entry per CDR3 protein, called by TCRdb with MiXCR from the multiplex PCR reads. The table has about 120,000 distinct CDR3 sequences, about 59% seen once. Taking about 17-33 mg of unsorted bulk tissue, the authors co-extracted RNA and DNA. The sequencing sample was made of liver tumor tissue from sampling region 1. Subset of the sample: tumor region T1, superior pole. Receptors originate from a woman aged 55-69 years with primary liver carcinoma and hepatitis B virus infection.

This clonotype was detected ten times or more. V and J are TRBV7-8 and TRBJ1-1; D call uncertain. Germline V gene sequence: CDR1 SGHVS, CDR2 FQNEAQ. The V gene lost 2 bases and the J gene lost 1 base, with 14 bases spanning the gap. The CDR3 covers 16 residues. CDR3 in amino acids: CASSLIPPAGNTEAFF. The CDR3 DNA is TGTGCCAGCAGCTTAATACCCCCGGCGGGGAACACTGAAGCTTTCTTT.

In regard to this clonotype: A much larger clone sits a single nucleotide away, making a read error possible. The J gene is TRBJ1-2, the V gene TRBV5-1, with 8 nucleotides matching TRBD1. The CDR3 contains 14 residues. J was trimmed by 4 bases and V by 1 base; bases with no gene match: 3. Germline loops: CDR1 SGHRS, CDR2 YFSETQ. CDR3 sequence (DNA): TGCGCCAGCAGCTTGAGGACAGGGCCCTATGGCTACACCTTC. Residues: CASSLRTGPYGYTF.

This chain connects TRBV5-1 to TRBJ1-5, with D possibly being TRBD1 (5 bases). V was cut by 2 bases and J by 4 bases, with 13 bases left in between. Germline assignment: CDR1 SGHRS and CDR2 YFSETQ. This CDR3 region has 15 residues. This chain's CDR3 is CASSLQDSFNQPQHF. CDR3 in DNA: TGCGCCAGCAGCTTACAGGATTCTTTTAATCAGCCCCAGCATTTT.

This clonotype has a count of ten or more. The chain couples TRBV12-5 to TRBJ1-3; D not resolved. Looked up from germline, CDR1 is LGHNT and CDR2 is FRNRAP. V lost 4 bases and J lost 0, with 7 bases in between. The CDR3 length is 14 residues. In nucleotides, the CDR3 is TGTGCTAGTGGTTCCCAGAGCTCTGGAAACACCATATATTTT. Its protein is CASGSQSSGNTIYF.

In this sample, this clonotype turned up many times. V gene TRBV6-1 combines with J gene TRBJ2-1; no clear D gene. The V end lost 4 bases, the J end lost 3 bases, and 4 bases lay between the germline ends. Germline V gene lookup returns CDR1 MNHNS and CDR2 SASEGT. This CDR3 comprises 12 residues. CDR3 region: CASSAGYNEQFF. In nucleotides, the CDR3 is TGTGCCAGCAGTGCCGGCTACAATGAGCAGTTCTTC.

The CDR3 is CASRPGQGSDGYTF. The CDR3 nucleotides read TGTGCCAGTAGACCCGGCCAGGGATCAGATGGCTACACCTTC. V usage is TRBV19 and J usage is TRBJ1-2; tentative D call: TRBD1 (5 bases). Germline CDR1 LNHDA, CDR2 SQIVND (reference sequence). This CDR3 contains 14 residues. V gave up 6 bases and J gave up 6 bases, with 17 bases separating them. The full variable domain, rest sourced from reference TRBV19 and TRBJ1-2, is DGGITQSPKYLFRKEGQNVTLSCEQNLNHDAMYWYRQDPGQGLRLIYYSQIVNDFQKGDIAEGYSVSREKKESFPLTVTSAQKNPTAFYLCASRPGQGSDGYTFGSGTRLTVV.

V and J are TRBV7-9 and TRBJ2-1; tentative D call: TRBD1 (5 bases). Germline assignment: CDR1 SEHNR and CDR2 FQNEAQ (reference sequence). This CDR3 is 16 amino acids long. V gave up 2 bases and J gave up 9 bases, with 20 bases separating them. The DNA of the CDR3 is TGTGCCAGCAGCTTATCCCACGTCAGGGCGTGGAGTGAGCAGTTCTTC. This codes for CASSLSHVRAWSEQFF.

In its sample, this clonotype was seen many times. This chain links TRBV7-9 with TRBJ2-7; D not certain. CDR1 is SEHNR, CDR2 FQNEAQ, per germline (reference sequence). The CDR3 is 14 amino acids. V was clipped by 0 bases and J by 5 bases, with 11 bases between them. The CDR3 here is CASSLAGSRNEQYF. CDR3 DNA sequence: TGTGCCAGCAGCTTAGCAGGGTCGAGGAACGAGCAGTACTTC.

V is TRBV11-2 and J is TRBJ1-1, with 9 bases that match TRBD1. CDR3 size: 14 residues. V was clipped by 9 bases and J by 14 bases; unmatched bases: 19. The germline V gene has CDR1 SGHAT and CDR2 FQNNGV. CDR3 amino acids: CASMDRGTGTGAFF. The CDR3 nucleotides read TGTGCCAGTATGGACAGGGGCACGGGCACTGGAGCCTTCTTT.

Remarks on this clonotype: A much larger clone is a single base away; this may be a read error. The gene calls are TRBV7-8 and TRBJ2-3, with TRBD2 as a possible D gene (6 bases). The CDR3 is 17 residues long. Looked up from germline, CDR1 is SGHVS and CDR2 is FQNEAQ. The CDR3, as DNA: TGTGCCAGCAGCTTAGCGCCGGGACTTTTGAAAACAGATACGCGGTATTTT. This encodes CASSLAPGLLKTDTRYF.

The chain combines TRBV11-2 with TRBJ2-5; 7 nucleotides agree with TRBD1. This CDR3 comprises 15 residues. Germline assignment: CDR1 SGHAT and CDR2 FQNNGV. CDR3 DNA sequence: TGTACCTGCAGCTTAAGTACAGGGGAAGGGGAGACCCAGTACTTC. This translates into CTCSLSTGEGETQYF. The full variable domain, completed using reference TRBV11-2 and TRBJ2-5, is EAGVAQSPRYKIIEKRQSVAFWCNPISGHATLYWYQQILGQGPKLLIQFQNNGVVDDSQLPKDRFSAERLKGVDSTLKIQPAKLEDSAVYLCTCSLSTGEGETQYFGPGTRLLVL.

A note on this clonotype: A clone one base away is much larger, so this may be a read error. The chain combines TRBV29-1 with TRBJ2-1; 9 bases are a match to TRBD2. The trim removed 5 bases at V and 6 bases at J, leaving 8 bases unmatched. The CDR3 length is 14 residues. Germline values: CDR1 SQVTM, CDR2 ANQGSEA. CDR3 sequence reads: CSVNQTSGLNEQFF. The CDR3 DNA reads TGCAGCGTTAATCAGACTAGCGGCCTCAATGAGCAGTTCTTC.

Regarding this clonotype: No conserved phenylalanine or tryptophan ends this CDR3, so it is likely a read error. Here the CDR3 reads CASSRDRIQGEQYY. As DNA, the CDR3 is TGTGCCAGCAGTCGAGACAGGATACAGGGCGAGCAGTACTAC. The chain employs TRBV6-5 and TRBJ2-7, with D possibly matching TRBD1 (6 bases). CDR1 and CDR2 (germline): MNHEY, SVGAGI. V lost 5 bases and J lost 6, with 17 bases in between. The CDR3 spans 14 residues.

This clonotype was counted a few times. The V gene is TRBV10-1, the J gene TRBJ2-7, with a weak D call TRBD1 (6 bases). The CDR3 runs 16 residues. CDR1 and CDR2 from the germline V gene are WNHNN and SYGVQD (reference sequence). Trimming removed 6 bases at V and 6 bases at J, with 24 bases between. The CDR3 region has the DNA TGCGCCAGCAGCCTCCCATCAGGGGACCACCGACCCGAGCAGTACTTC. Protein sequence: CASSLPSGDHRPEQYF.

Comment on this clonotype: Germline is not matched at one junction end, which may reflect a read error. V is TRBV13 and J is TRBJ1-1; 7 bases are shared with TRBD1. The CDR3 spans 14 residues. From germline, CDR1 is PRHDT and CDR2 FYEKMQ (reference sequence). The CDR3 DNA reads TGTGCCAGCACCCTGAGACAGGGCCGGGCTGAAGCTTCCTTT. Translated, it gives CASTLRQGRAEASF.

This clonotype was counted many times. The chain links TRBV12-3 or TRBV12-4 to TRBJ2-1, with 9 nucleotides matching TRBD1. V shed 6 bases and J 9 bases; nucleotides not matched to a gene: 3. This CDR3 is 12 amino acids long. DNA of the CDR3: TGTGCCAGCAGACAGGGGGCAACTGAGCAGTTCTTC. Protein: CASRQGATEQFF.

Many counts were recorded for this clonotype. V usage is TRBV4-2 and J usage is TRBJ1-2, with 9 bases lining up with TRBD1. V shed 5 bases, J shed 4 bases, and the junction held 5 bases outside the gene matches. In germline, CDR1 is LGHNA, CDR2 YNFKEQ. The CDR3 runs to 14 residues. The CDR3 nucleotides read TGTGCCAGCAGCGGGGGACAGGGAGGCTATGGCTACACCTTC. This translates into CASSGGQGGYGYTF.

The J gene is TRBJ2-7, the V gene TRBV11-2; no clear D gene. The length of the CDR3 is 12 residues. V was clipped by 10 bases and J by 6 bases, with 16 bases between them. Germline V gene data show CDR1 as SGHAT and CDR2 as FQNNGV. The CDR3 region has the DNA TGTGCCATCAACTTGGCCTCCGTCGAGCAGTACTTC. This translates into CAINLASVEQYF.

This clonotype was seen just once. The chain employs TRBV7-9 and TRBJ1-4, with D possibly TRBD1 on 6 matching bases. The CDR3 sequence is 15 residues long. Trimming pared 7 bases from V and 5 bases from J, leaving 17 bases between. Germline CDR1 SEHNR, CDR2 FQNEAQ (reference sequence). CDR3 in amino acids: CASTNRGQGNEKLFF. CDR3 DNA: TGTGCCAGCACCAACCGGGGGCAGGGAAATGAAAAACTGTTTTTT.

The sample holds many counts of this clonotype. The chain recombines TRBV12-3 or TRBV12-4 with TRBJ2-1, with a tentative D call TRBD2 (5 bases). The germline V and J ends were trimmed by 3 bases and 7 bases, with 13 bases remaining between them. The CDR3 totals 14 residues. In DNA, the CDR3 is TGTGCCAGCAGTTTCGGCCCCCGAGGGAATGAGCAGTTCTTC. It specifies CASSFGPRGNEQFF.

V usage is TRBV28 and J usage is TRBJ1-5; D remains unclear. Germline loops: CDR1 MDHEN, CDR2 SYDVKM. CDR3 length: 13 residues. V was pared by 6 bases and J by 5 bases, with 11 bases between. Here the CDR3 DNA reads TGTGCCAGCAGGACCCTCAACTATCAGCCCCAGCATTTT. It encodes CASRTLNYQPQHF.

Regarding this clonotype: Sequence at one end of the junction differs from germline and may be a read error. The V and J genes are TRBV11-1 and TRBJ2-1, with D uncertain. CDR1 and CDR2 from the germline V gene are SGHAT and FQDESV (reference sequence). This CDR3 has 15 amino acids. As DNA, the CDR3 is TGTGCCAGCAGCTTAGGGGTAGGCACCTACAATGTGCAGTTTTTC. This codes for CASSLGVGTYNVQFF.

This clonotype was seen only once. The junction and the germline gene differ at one end; a read error may be behind it. This chain uses TRBV5-6 with TRBJ2-5; D is unclear. Germline-derived CDR1 and CDR2 are SGHDT and YYEEEE. The CDR3 is 15 residues long. The CDR3 sequence is CTSSPVRANQETQYF. The CDR3 DNA follows: TGTACCAGCAGTCCCGTTCGGGCGAACCAAGAGACCCAGTACTTC. The full variable domain, rest sourced from reference TRBV5-6 and TRBJ2-5, is DAGVTQSPTHLIKTRGQQVTLRCSPKSGHDTVSWYQQALGQGPQFIFQYYEEEERQRGNFPDRFSGHQFPNYSSELNVNALLLGDSALYLCTSSPVRANQETQYFGPGTRLLVL.

The chain is built from TRBV11-2 and TRBJ2-1, with D perhaps TRBD2 (5 bases). The germline V gene has CDR1 SGHAT and CDR2 FQNNGV. V lost 6 bases and J 7 bases, leaving 16 bases between the germline ends. This CDR3 is built from 14 residues. The CDR3 region has the DNA TGTGCCAGCAGGCTAGCAGGATGTACGAATGAGCAGTTCTTC. Translation gives CASRLAGCTNEQFF.

This clonotype showed up just once. One end of the junction fails to match germline, which may point to a read error. CDR3 amino acids: CASSLAVGEGYDYTF. As DNA, the CDR3 is TGTGCCAGCAGCTTAGCGGTCGGAGAGGGCTATGACTACACCTTC. This chain connects TRBV11-1 to TRBJ1-2; D is ambiguous. Germline lookup yields CDR1 SGHAT and CDR2 FQDESV (reference sequence). This CDR3 is 15 amino acids long.

The gene calls are TRBV7-9 and TRBJ1-2; D is perhaps TRBD1 (5 bases). In germline, CDR1 is SEHNR, CDR2 FQNEAQ (reference sequence). The length of the CDR3 is 17 residues. V was pared by 1 base and J by 1 base, with 16 bases between. In DNA, the CDR3 is TGTGCCAGCAGCTTAGGGGGGGTCCGAATCCATAACTATGGCTACACCTTC. It is translated as CASSLGGVRIHNYGYTF.

As regards this clonotype: Mismatch with germline at one junction end may stem from a read error. The chain uses TRBV11-2 and TRBJ1-1; no definite D call. This CDR3 region has 13 residues. Germline-derived CDR1 and CDR2 are SGHAT and FQNNGV. The CDR3 nucleotides read TGCGCCAGCAGCTTCCAGGTGGGTTCCGAAGCTTCCTTT. The encoded protein is CASSFQVGSEASF.

A few counts support this clonotype. The chain employs TRBV20-1 and TRBJ2-5; 9 nucleotides align to TRBD1. Per the germline V gene, CDR1 is DFQATT and CDR2 is SNEGSKA (reference sequence). The J segment lost 1 base and the V segment lost 3 bases, leaving 15 bases of the junction unmatched. The CDR3 length is 18 residues. CDR3 amino acids: CSASPVTPDRGPQETQYF. The DNA for the CDR3 is TGCAGTGCTAGTCCCGTCACTCCGGACAGGGGACCCCAAGAGACCCAGTACTTC.

Worth noting for this clonotype: The CDR3 end shows no conserved phenylalanine or tryptophan, and so a read error is likely. In DNA, the CDR3 is TGTACCAGCAGCCGACTAAACCCCGAGGTTGCTAATGAGCAGTTCTCC. Translation: CTSSRLNPEVANEQFS. V usage is TRBV11-2 and J usage is TRBJ2-1; maybe TRBD2 (5 bases). Germline CDR1 is SGHAT and CDR2 is FQNNGV. The CDR3 totals 16 residues.

This clonotype appeared a single time. One end of the junction varies from germline; a read error may be responsible. The chain recombines TRBV6-5 with TRBJ1-1; D gene uncertain. This CDR3 region has 12 residues. Per the germline V gene, CDR1 is MNHEY and CDR2 is SVGAGI. The DNA of the CDR3 is TGTGCCAGTAGTTACACCGGCACTAAAGCTTTCTTT. This gives the protein CASSYTGTKAFF.

On this clonotype itself: A much larger clone sits a single nucleotide away, making a read error possible. V is TRBV6-5 and J is TRBJ1-3, with D possibly matching TRBD1 (5 bases). This CDR3 spans 14 amino acids. Per the germline V gene, CDR1 is MNHEY and CDR2 is SVGAGI. V lost 0 bases to trimming and J lost 8 bases, with 11 bases between them. CDR3 coding DNA: TGTGCCAGCAGTTACTCGGGGGGGGGACACACCATATATTTT. This gives the protein CASSYSGGGHTIYF.

As regards this clonotype: The junction does not match germline at one end; this may be a read error. The V gene is TRBV28, the J gene TRBJ2-1, with 8 bases fitting TRBD2. The CDR3 totals 16 residues. Per germline, CDR1 MDHEN and CDR2 SYDVKM. The CDR3 nucleotides are TGTACCAGCAGTTCCAACGGGGGGGAGGAGAGTGGTGAGCAGTTCTTC. It is translated as CTSSSNGGEESGEQFF.